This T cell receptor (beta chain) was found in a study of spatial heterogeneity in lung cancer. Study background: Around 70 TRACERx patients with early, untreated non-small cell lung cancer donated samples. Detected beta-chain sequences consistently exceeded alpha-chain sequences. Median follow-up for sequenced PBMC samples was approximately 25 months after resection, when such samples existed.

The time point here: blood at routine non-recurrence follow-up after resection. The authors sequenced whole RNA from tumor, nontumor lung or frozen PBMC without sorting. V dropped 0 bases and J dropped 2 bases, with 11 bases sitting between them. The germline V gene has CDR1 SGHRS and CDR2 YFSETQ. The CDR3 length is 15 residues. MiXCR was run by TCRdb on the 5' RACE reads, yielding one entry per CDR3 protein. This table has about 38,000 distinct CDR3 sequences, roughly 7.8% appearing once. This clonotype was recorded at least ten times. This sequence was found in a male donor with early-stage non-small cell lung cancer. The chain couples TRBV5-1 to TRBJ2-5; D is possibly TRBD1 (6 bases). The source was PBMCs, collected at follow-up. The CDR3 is CASSLAGTSQETQYF. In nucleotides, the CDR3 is TGCGCCAGCAGCTTGGCGGGGACATCACAAGAGACCCAGTACTTC.